The 9 T cell receptor beta chains given below trace back to one sample, sequenced in a study of blood T cell repertoires in COVID-19. Method: immunoSEQ multiplex PCR; TCRdb's copy keeps in-frame clones and lacks some. The table has 110,000 to 150,000 clones, 65% to 85% seen once. The sample consisted of peripheral blood. Source of these receptors: a woman aged 55-70 years with acute or convalescent COVID-19.

The J gene is TRBJ2-3, the V gene TRBV7-9; the match to TRBD2 covers 7 bases. Looked up from germline, CDR1 is SEHNR and CDR2 is FQNEAQ (reference sequence). The CDR3 has 17 residues. J gave up 2 bases and V 4 bases, and 12 bases lay outside the gene matches. The CDR3 DNA is TGTGCCAGCAGCTCCTCTCGGACTAGTAGGAACACAGATACGCAGTATTTT. Its translation is CASSSSRTSRNTDTQYF.

As for this clone: Other nucleotide sequences in the sample specify the same CDR3. The chain links TRBV5-1 to TRBJ2-7; 7 bases fit TRBD2. With 0 bases clipped from V and 3 bases from J, the junction kept 3 bases outside the gene matches. CDR3 size: 14 residues. Germline values: CDR1 SGHRS, CDR2 YFSETQ. In nucleotides, the CDR3 is TGCGCCAGCAGCTTGGTAGGCGGGAGCTACGAGCAGTACTTC. This translates into CASSLVGGSYEQYF.

The CDR3 region has the DNA TGTGCCAGCAGTATGGGACAGGTGGGTGAAGCTTTCTTT. Translation: CASSMGQVGEAFF. The rearrangement uses TRBV12-3 or TRBV12-4 and TRBJ1-1; TRBD1 matches 8 bases. Trimming removed 5 bases from V and 7 bases from J; junction bases left unmatched: 6. The CDR3 has 13 residues.

This sequence joins TRBV20-1 and TRBJ2-1, with 8 positions matching TRBD2. The CDR3 extends over 14 amino acids. The junction had 10 bases not matched to a gene; V was cut back by 3 bases and J by 9 bases. Germline assignment: CDR1 DFQATT and CDR2 SNEGSKA (reference sequence). As DNA, the CDR3 is TGCAGTGCTAGTTACCTAGCGGGTTCGAGTGAGCAGTTCTTC. Its protein is CSASYLAGSSEQFF.

To note about this clone: One end of the junction does not line up with germline, which may come from a read error. V usage is TRBV12-3 or TRBV12-4 and J usage is TRBJ2-7; 9 positions agree with TRBD1. CDR3 length: 11 amino acids. CDR3 sequence: CASRDRGGMDF. DNA for the CDR3: TGTGCCAGCAGGGACAGGGGAGGGATGGACTTC.

The chain carries TRBV28 and TRBJ2-7, with 7 bases lining up with TRBD2. The CDR3 length is 13 residues. From germline, CDR1 is MDHEN and CDR2 SYDVKM. V dropped 2 bases and J dropped 9; count of bases not matched to a gene: 7. The CDR3 here is CASSLETSFGQYF. The CDR3 DNA reads TGTGCCAGCAGTTTAGAGACTAGCTTCGGGCAGTACTTC.

This clone was observed a handful of times. V usage is TRBV9 and J usage is TRBJ1-5; D is possibly TRBD1 (6 bases). Trimming stripped 0 bases from V and 7 bases from J, with 14 bases between. CDR3 length: 15 amino acids. Germline CDR1 SGDLS, CDR2 YYNGEE. The CDR3: CASSVGQAFGQPQHF. CDR3 coding DNA: TGTGCCAGCAGCGTAGGACAGGCTTTTGGGCAGCCCCAGCATTTT.

The gene calls are TRBV6-1 and TRBJ2-4; D may be TRBD1 (5 bases). V lost 0 bases and J 0 bases, leaving 6 bases between the germline ends. In germline, CDR1 is MNHNS, CDR2 SASEGT. CDR3 length: 15 amino acids. The CDR3 region has the DNA TGTGCCAGCAGTGAAGCGGGGCTAGCCAAAAACATTCAGTACTTC. Its protein is CASSEAGLAKNIQYF.

The chain combines TRBV12-3 or TRBV12-4 with TRBJ2-7, with D maybe TRBD2 (5 bases). Trimming took off 0 bases at V and 6 bases at J, with 9 bases between the two ends. There are 13 residues in the CDR3. The CDR3 bases are TGTGCCAGCAGTTTAGCGATTACTAGCGAGCAGTACTTC. It is translated as CASSLAITSEQYF.